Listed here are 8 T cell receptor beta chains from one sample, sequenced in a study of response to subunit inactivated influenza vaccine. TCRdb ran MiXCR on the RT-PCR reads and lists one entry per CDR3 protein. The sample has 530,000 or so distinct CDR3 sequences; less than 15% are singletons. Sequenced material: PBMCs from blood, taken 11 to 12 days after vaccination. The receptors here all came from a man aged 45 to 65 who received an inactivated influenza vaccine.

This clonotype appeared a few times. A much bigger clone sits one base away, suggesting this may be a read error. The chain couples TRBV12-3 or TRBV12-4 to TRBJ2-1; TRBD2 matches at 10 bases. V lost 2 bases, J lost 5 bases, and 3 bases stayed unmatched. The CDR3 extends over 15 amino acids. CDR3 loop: CASSLSGGANNEQFF. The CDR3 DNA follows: TGTGCCAGCAGTTTAAGCGGGGGGGCCAACAATGAGCAGTTCTTC.

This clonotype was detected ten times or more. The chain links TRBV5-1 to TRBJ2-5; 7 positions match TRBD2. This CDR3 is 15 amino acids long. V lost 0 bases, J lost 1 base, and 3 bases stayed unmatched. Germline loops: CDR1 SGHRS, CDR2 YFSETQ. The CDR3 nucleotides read TGCGCCAGCAGCTTGGGTCCTAGCGGCCAAGAGACCCAGTACTTC. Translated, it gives CASSLGPSGQETQYF.

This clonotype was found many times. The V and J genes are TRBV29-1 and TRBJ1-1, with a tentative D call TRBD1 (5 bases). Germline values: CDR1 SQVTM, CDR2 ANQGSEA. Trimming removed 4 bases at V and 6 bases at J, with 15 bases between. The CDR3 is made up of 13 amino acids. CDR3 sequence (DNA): TGCAGCGTTGCAGTGGGGGAAAACGCTGAAGCTTTCTTT. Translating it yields CSVAVGENAEAFF.

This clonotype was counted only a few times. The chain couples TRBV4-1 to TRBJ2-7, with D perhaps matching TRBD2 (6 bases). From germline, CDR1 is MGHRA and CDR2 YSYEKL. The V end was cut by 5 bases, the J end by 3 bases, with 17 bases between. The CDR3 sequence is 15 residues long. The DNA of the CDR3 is TGCGCCAGCAGCAGCGAGGCCCTCGGGGGCTACGAGCAGTACTTC. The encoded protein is CASSSEALGGYEQYF.

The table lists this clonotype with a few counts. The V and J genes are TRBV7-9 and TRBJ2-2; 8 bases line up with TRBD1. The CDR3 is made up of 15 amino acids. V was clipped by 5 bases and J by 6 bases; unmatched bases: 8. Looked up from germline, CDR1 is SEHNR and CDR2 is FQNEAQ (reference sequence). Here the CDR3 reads CASSPKGTGAGELFF. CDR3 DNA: TGTGCCAGCAGCCCTAAAGGGACAGGCGCCGGGGAGCTGTTTTTT.

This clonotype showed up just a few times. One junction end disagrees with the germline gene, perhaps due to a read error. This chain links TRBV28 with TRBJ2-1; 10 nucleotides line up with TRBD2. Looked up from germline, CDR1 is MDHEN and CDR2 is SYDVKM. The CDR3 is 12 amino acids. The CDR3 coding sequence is TGTGCCAGCAGTCCTGCTAGCGGGAGATCACTCTTC. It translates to CASSPASGRSLF.

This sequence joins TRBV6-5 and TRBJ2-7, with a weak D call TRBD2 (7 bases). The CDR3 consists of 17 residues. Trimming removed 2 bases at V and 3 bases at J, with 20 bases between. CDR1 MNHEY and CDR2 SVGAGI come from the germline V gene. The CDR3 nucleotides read TGTGCCAGCAGTTACACCATAGGGGCGGGGGCCCTCTACGAGCAGTACTTC. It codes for CASSYTIGAGALYEQYF.

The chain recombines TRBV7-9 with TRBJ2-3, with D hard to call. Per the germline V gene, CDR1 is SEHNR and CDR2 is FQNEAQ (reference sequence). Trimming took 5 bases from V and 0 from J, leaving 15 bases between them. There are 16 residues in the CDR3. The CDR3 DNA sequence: TGTGCCAGCAGCGGCGGCACGATCTCTAGCACAGATACGCAGTATTTT. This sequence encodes CASSGGTISSTDTQYF.